This is a list of T cell receptor beta chains from one sample in a study of response to subunit inactivated influenza vaccine. TCRdb re-derived calls from the RT-PCR reads in MiXCR, one entry per CDR3 protein. The sample lists hundreds of thousands of distinct CDR3 sequences, 10% to 15% occurring once. The sequenced sample was PBMCs from blood, obtained roughly 6 weeks after vaccination. All receptors derive from a man in his forties or fifties who received an inactivated influenza vaccine. The CDR3 runs from the conserved cysteine through the conserved F or W. D genes are given only for firm matches. Some rows have no size entry. The others give once, few or many, or a class for an expanded clone.

d_gene: NA
j_gene: TRBJ2-1
v_gene: TRBV5-1
abundance: NA
CDR3aa: CASSPDLQGTDEQFF
CDR3nt: TGCGCCAGCAGCCCGGATCTACAGGGTACGGATGAGCAGTTCTTC

d_gene: TRBD1
j_gene: TRBJ2-7
v_gene: TRBV20-1
abundance: NA
CDR3aa: CSAARDSSRQYF
CDR3nt: TGCAGTGCTGCTAGGGACAGCAGTAGGCAGTACTTC

d_gene: TRBD1
j_gene: TRBJ1-2
v_gene: TRBV12-3/TRBV12-4
abundance: few
CDR3aa: CASSREDRVNGYTF
CDR3nt: TGTGCCAGCAGCCGCGAAGACAGGGTTAATGGCTACACCTTC

d_gene: NA
j_gene: TRBJ1-4
v_gene: TRBV7-9
abundance: NA
CDR3aa: CASSQGQGYEKLFF
CDR3nt: TGTGCCAGCAGCCAGGGCCAGGGGTATGAAAAACTGTTTTTT

d_gene: TRBD2
j_gene: TRBJ2-1
v_gene: TRBV4-2
abundance: NA
CDR3aa: CASSQPVSSGVKFF
CDR3nt: TGTGCCAGCAGCCAACCAGTATCTAGCGGGGTGAAGTTCTTC

d_gene: TRBD1
j_gene: TRBJ2-7
v_gene: TRBV12-3/TRBV12-4
abundance: few
CDR3aa: CASSFGTGGTYEQYF
CDR3nt: TGTGCCAGCAGTTTCGGTACAGGGGGGACATACGAGCAGTACTTC

d_gene: NA
j_gene: TRBJ2-3
v_gene: TRBV12-3/TRBV12-4
abundance: NA
CDR3aa: CASSLYDLNTDTQYF
CDR3nt: TGTGCCAGCAGTTTATATGACTTAAACACAGATACGCAGTATTTT

d_gene: TRBD1
j_gene: TRBJ1-1
v_gene: TRBV5-1
abundance: few
CDR3aa: CASSWGGQAKIPGEAFF
CDR3nt: TGCGCCAGCAGCTGGGGGGGACAGGCCAAAATCCCCGGTGAAGCTTTCTTT

d_gene: TRBD1
j_gene: TRBJ2-1
v_gene: TRBV3-1
abundance: NA
CDR3aa: CASSRGQGDYNEQFF
CDR3nt: TGTGCCAGCAGCCGGGGGCAGGGGGACTACAATGAGCAGTTCTTC

d_gene: NA
j_gene: TRBJ2-1
v_gene: TRBV18
abundance: few
CDR3aa: CASSPRTGVQYNEQFF
CDR3nt: TGTGCCAGCTCACCCAGGACCGGGGTCCAATACAATGAGCAGTTCTTC

d_gene: NA
j_gene: TRBJ1-5
v_gene: TRBV7-9
abundance: few
CDR3aa: CASSDGGQPQHF
CDR3nt: TGTGCCAGCAGCGACGGGGGGCAGCCCCAGCATTTT

d_gene: NA
j_gene: TRBJ2-1
v_gene: TRBV20-1
abundance: few
CDR3aa: CSAGWGPGGEQFF
CDR3nt: TGCAGTGCTGGGTGGGGGCCGGGCGGAGAGCAGTTCTTC

d_gene: NA
j_gene: TRBJ2-2
v_gene: TRBV20-1
abundance: NA
CDR3aa: CSARVGGWMAGELFF
CDR3nt: TGCAGTGCTAGAGTAGGAGGGTGGATGGCCGGGGAGCTGTTTTTT

d_gene: NA
j_gene: TRBJ2-7
v_gene: TRBV20-1
abundance: many
CDR3aa: CSARIGPSLGEQYF
CDR3nt: TGCAGTGCTAGAATAGGCCCGAGTCTCGGCGAGCAGTACTTC

d_gene: TRBD2
j_gene: TRBJ2-2
v_gene: TRBV5-5
abundance: few
CDR3aa: CASSWPGGTRGTGELFF
CDR3nt: TGTGCCAGCAGCTGGCCGGGAGGGACCCGAGGCACCGGGGAGCTGTTTTTT

d_gene: NA
j_gene: TRBJ2-1
v_gene: TRBV20-1
abundance: NA
CDR3aa: CSANRRGRYNEQFF
CDR3nt: TGCAGTGCAAATCGGAGGGGAAGGTACAATGAGCAGTTCTTC

d_gene: TRBD1
j_gene: TRBJ2-5
v_gene: TRBV15
abundance: NA
CDR3aa: CSTSWGTGGEETQYF
CDR3nt: TGTTCCACCAGCTGGGGGACAGGGGGCGAGGAGACCCAGTACTTC

d_gene: TRBD1
j_gene: TRBJ1-6
v_gene: TRBV5-1
abundance: few
CDR3aa: CASSLGEQGAYSPLHF
CDR3nt: TGCGCCAGCAGCTTGGGGGAGCAGGGGGCCTATTCACCCCTCCACTTT

d_gene: NA
j_gene: TRBJ2-1
v_gene: TRBV7-9
abundance: NA
CDR3aa: CASSFVTGNEQFF
CDR3nt: TGTGCCAGCAGCTTTGTGACAGGCAATGAGCAGTTCTTC

d_gene: TRBD2
j_gene: TRBJ2-1
v_gene: TRBV7-9
abundance: NA
CDR3aa: CASSRLANEQFF
CDR3nt: TGTGCCAGCAGCAGACTAGCAAATGAGCAGTTCTTC

d_gene: TRBD2
j_gene: TRBJ2-5
v_gene: TRBV7-7
abundance: few
CDR3aa: CASSSLTSGAETQYF
CDR3nt: TGTGCTAGCAGCTCCCTTACTAGCGGGGCAGAGACCCAGTACTTC

d_gene: TRBD1
j_gene: TRBJ2-7
v_gene: TRBV6-2/TRBV6-3
abundance: NA
CDR3aa: CASSSTPGQGTLMRQYEQYF
CDR3nt: TGTGCCAGCAGTTCCACTCCGGGACAGGGAACATTAATGAGGCAGTACGAGCAGTACTTC

d_gene: TRBD1
j_gene: TRBJ1-2
v_gene: TRBV12-3/TRBV12-4
abundance: NA
CDR3aa: CASSGDSPGYGYTF
CDR3nt: TGTGCCAGTTCAGGGGACAGCCCAGGCTATGGCTACACCTTC

d_gene: TRBD1
j_gene: TRBJ1-5
v_gene: TRBV20-1
abundance: NA
CDR3aa: CSARPPGQPNQPQHF
CDR3nt: TGCAGTGCTAGACCCCCGGGACAGCCAAATCAGCCCCAGCATTTT

d_gene: NA
j_gene: TRBJ2-1
v_gene: TRBV20-1
abundance: NA
CDR3aa: CSAPTPIATLYNEQFF
CDR3nt: TGCAGTGCTCCTACCCCCATAGCGACTCTTTACAATGAGCAGTTCTTC

d_gene: TRBD2
j_gene: TRBJ2-3
v_gene: TRBV5-1
abundance: NA
CDR3aa: CASSSSGRATDTQYF
CDR3nt: TGCGCCAGCAGCAGTAGCGGGAGGGCCACAGATACGCAGTATTTT

d_gene: TRBD1
j_gene: TRBJ2-6
v_gene: TRBV6-5
abundance: few
CDR3aa: CASSFSRGPGANVLTF
CDR3nt: TGTGCCAGCAGTTTCTCGAGGGGGCCTGGGGCCAACGTCCTGACTTTC

d_gene: NA
j_gene: TRBJ2-1
v_gene: TRBV5-1
abundance: NA
CDR3aa: CASSRENEQFF
CDR3nt: TGCGCCAGCAGTCGAGAGAATGAGCAGTTCTTC

d_gene: NA
j_gene: TRBJ1-2
v_gene: TRBV5-1
abundance: few
CDR3aa: CASSLAGGSANYGYTF
CDR3nt: TGCGCCAGCAGCTTGGCTGGGGGGTCAGCTAACTATGGCTACACCTTC

d_gene: TRBD2
j_gene: TRBJ2-5
v_gene: TRBV12-3/TRBV12-4
abundance: many
CDR3aa: CASSLELAGRQETQYF
CDR3nt: TGTGCCAGCAGTTTAGAACTAGCGGGGCGTCAAGAGACCCAGTACTTC

d_gene: NA
j_gene: TRBJ1-3
v_gene: TRBV12-3/TRBV12-4
abundance: many
CDR3aa: CASSFEVGNTIYF
CDR3nt: TGTGCCAGCAGTTTCGAAGTTGGAAACACCATATATTTT

d_gene: NA
j_gene: TRBJ2-3
v_gene: TRBV7-3
abundance: few
CDR3aa: CASSLTGGVGTDTQYF
CDR3nt: TGTGCCAGCAGCTTAACGGGGGGCGTCGGCACAGATACGCAGTATTTT